The clone carrying this T cell receptor (beta chain) was counted between two and nine times. Its antigen is still unknown. With a much larger clone just one base away, this may be a read error. The cDNA was generated through 5'RACE incorporating 10-nucleotide random UMIs. From 15-18 subjects, every sequencing run obtained over 170 million TCR-beta sequences. Using its own MiXCR run on the 5' RACE reads, TCRdb lists one record per CDR3 protein. Here the sample spans 60,000 to 75,000 distinct CDR3 sequences, nearly 10% being singletons. Time point reported: longitudinal time-point 2. The unsorted libraries were produced from 2 million PBMCs held at -80 C. The germline gives CDR1 SGHRS, CDR2 YFSETQ. This CDR3 has 13 residues. This entry is derived from a study of neurological immune-mediated disorders. Study outcomes and limitations: Patients with HTLV-1-associated myelopathy had the highest level of TCR clonal expansion, whereas patients with multiple sclerosis had the lowest level, falling beneath the level found in healthy controls.

Sequencing was performed on PBMCs. The receptor was isolated from a man aged 30-40 years in good health. J is TRBJ2-7 and V is TRBV5-1; unclear D gene. CDR3 in amino acids: CANSLHFDYEQYF. The CDR3 nucleotides are TGCGCCAACAGCTTGCACTTCGACTACGAGCAGTACTTC.